Given below is one T cell receptor (beta chain) in context. Its specificity is not known. One end of the junction is discordant with germline, which a read error may explain. The record originates from a study of T cells after yellow fever vaccination. The study, taken as a whole, reports: Most primary-vaccination clones reappeared after the booster (about 97% CD4, 85% to 90% CD8).

TCR cDNA, made by 5'RACE template switching, carried an added universal primer site and UMIs. TCRdb analysed the 5' RACE reads with MiXCR anew, one entry per CDR3 protein. The table shows some 200,000 distinct CDR3 sequences, with approximately 3.3% occurring only once. The CDR3 is 16 amino acids. Germline values: CDR1 SGHDT, CDR2 YYEEEE. The chain recombines TRBV5-6 with TRBJ2-5; unclear D gene. The receptor comes from a man aged 18 to 30 who received the YFV17D yellow fever vaccine. The starting material was CD4+ T cells sorted from PBMCs, obtained 10 days after the yellow fever booster vaccination. The CDR3 DNA reads TGTGCCAGCAGCTTGGGTTTGGGCAGTTACCAAGAGACCAAGTACTTC. This encodes CASSLGLGSYQETKYF.